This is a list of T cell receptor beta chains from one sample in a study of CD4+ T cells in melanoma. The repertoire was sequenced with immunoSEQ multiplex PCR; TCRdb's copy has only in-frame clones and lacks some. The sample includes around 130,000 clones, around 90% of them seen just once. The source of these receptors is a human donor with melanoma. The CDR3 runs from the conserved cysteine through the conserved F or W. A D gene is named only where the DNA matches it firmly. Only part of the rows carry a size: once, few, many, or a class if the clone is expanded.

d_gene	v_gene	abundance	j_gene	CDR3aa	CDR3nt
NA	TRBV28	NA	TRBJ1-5	CASSLYNPGARQPQHF	TGTGCCAGCAGTCTATATAACCCGGGGGCGCGTCAGCCCCAGCATTTT
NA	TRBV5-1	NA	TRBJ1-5	CASSLTTGSNQPQHF	TGCGCCAGCAGCCTAACCACAGGTAGCAATCAGCCCCAGCATTTT
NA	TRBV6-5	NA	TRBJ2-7	CASSYSTGDSYEQYF	TGTGCCAGCAGTTACTCTACGGGGGACTCCTACGAGCAGTACTTC
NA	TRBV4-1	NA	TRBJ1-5	CASSQGGGIGNQPQHF	TGCGCCAGCAGCCAAGGCGGGGGGATAGGCAATCAGCCCCAGCATTTT
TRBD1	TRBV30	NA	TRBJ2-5	CAWSVRDRGIETQYF	TGTGCCTGGAGTGTACGGGACAGGGGAATCGAGACCCAGTACTTC
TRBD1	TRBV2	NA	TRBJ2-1	CASGRDRGGNNEQFF	TGTGCCAGCGGACGAGACAGGGGCGGAAACAATGAGCAGTTCTTC
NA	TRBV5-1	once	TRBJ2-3	CASWRGENTDTQYF	TGCGCCAGCTGGAGGGGGGAAAACACAGATACGCAGTATTTT
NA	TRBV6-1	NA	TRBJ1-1	CASRKGGGVKTEAFF	TGTGCCAGCAGGAAGGGGGGAGGGGTGAAAACTGAAGCTTTCTTT
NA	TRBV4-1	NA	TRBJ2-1	CASSLGVATLNEQFF	TGCGCCAGCAGCCTCGGGGTAGCGACGCTCAATGAGCAGTTCTTC
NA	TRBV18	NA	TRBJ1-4	CASSPPGVREKLFF	TGTGCCAGCTCACCACCAGGGGTGAGGGAAAAACTGTTTTTT
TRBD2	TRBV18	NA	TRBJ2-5	CASSSTSPETQYF	TGTGCCAGCTCATCGACTAGCCCAGAGACCCAGTACTTC
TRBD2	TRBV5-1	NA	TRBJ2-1	CASSGSLAGGPREQFF	TGCGCCAGCAGCGGCTCACTAGCGGGGGGGCCCCGGGAGCAGTTCTTC
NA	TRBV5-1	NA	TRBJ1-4	CASSPQGPNEKLFF	TGCGCCAGCAGCCCCCAGGGCCCTAATGAAAAACTGTTTTTT
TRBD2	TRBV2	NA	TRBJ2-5	CASSVAGSGTQYF	TGTGCCAGCAGCGTAGCGGGGTCTGGGACCCAGTACTTC
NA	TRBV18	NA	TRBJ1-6	CASSPSGGGNSPLHF	TGTGCCAGCTCACCCTCCGGGGGTGGGAATTCACCCCTCCACTTT
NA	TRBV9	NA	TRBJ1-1	CASSPQTQASTEAFF	TGTGCCAGCAGCCCCCAGACCCAGGCGTCTACTGAAGCTTTCTTT
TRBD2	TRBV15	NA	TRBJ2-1	CATRRGGGVSYNEQFF	TGTGCCACTAGACGTGGCGGGGGGGTTTCCTACAATGAGCAGTTCTTC
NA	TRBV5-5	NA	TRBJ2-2	CASSKRTNTGELFF	TGTGCCAGCAGTAAGAGGACGAACACCGGGGAGCTGTTTTTT
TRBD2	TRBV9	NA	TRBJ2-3	CASSSSGGMTDTQYF	TGTGCCAGCAGCTCGAGCGGGGGAATGACAGATACGCAGTATTTT
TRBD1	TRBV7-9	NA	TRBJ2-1	CASSRQGRYNEQFF	TGTGCCAGCAGTCGACAGGGGCGCTACAATGAGCAGTTCTTC
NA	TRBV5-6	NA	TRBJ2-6	CASSLLRVLSGANVLTF	TGTGCCAGCAGTCTACTGCGAGTGCTCTCTGGGGCCAACGTCCTGACTTTC
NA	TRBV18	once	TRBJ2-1	CASSSSSASSYNEQFF	TGTGCCAGCTCATCATCTAGCGCCAGCTCCTACAATGAGCAGTTCTTC
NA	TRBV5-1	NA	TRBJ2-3	CASSLRQGTDTQYF	TGCGCCAGCAGCTTGAGGCAAGGGACAGATACGCAGTATTTT
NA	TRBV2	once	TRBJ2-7	CAHRAAGVYEQYF	TGTGCCCATCGGGCAGCCGGAGTCTACGAGCAGTACTTC
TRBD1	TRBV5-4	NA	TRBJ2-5	CASSTVGDSQETQYF	TGTGCCAGCAGCACGGTGGGGGACAGCCAAGAGACCCAGTACTTC
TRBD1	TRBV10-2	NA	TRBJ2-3	CASSESGPQRGRTDTQYF	TGCGCCAGCAGTGAGTCTGGGCCGCAGAGGGGGCGAACAGATACGCAGTATTTT
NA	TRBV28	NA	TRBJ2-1	CASSPLGRMGLLNEQFF	TGTGCCAGCAGCCCCTTAGGCCGGATGGGGCTCCTCAATGAGCAGTTCTTC
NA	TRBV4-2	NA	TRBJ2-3	CASSQVSGGVEGDTQYF	TGTGCCAGCAGCCAAGTGAGTGGCGGGGTCGAGGGAGATACGCAGTATTTT
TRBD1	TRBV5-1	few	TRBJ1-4	CASSWGDRTRGNEKLFF	TGCGCCAGCAGCTGGGGGGACAGGACCAGGGGGAATGAAAAACTGTTTTTT
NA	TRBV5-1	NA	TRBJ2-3	CASSFSTDTQYF	TGCGCCAGCAGCTTTTCCACAGATACGCAGTATTTT
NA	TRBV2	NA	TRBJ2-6	CASSKTISGANVLTF	TGTGCCAGCAGTAAGACTATCTCTGGGGCCAACGTCCTGACTTTC
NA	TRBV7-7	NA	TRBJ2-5	CASSPVALGETQYF	TGTGCTAGCAGCCCCGTTGCACTTGGGGAGACCCAGTACTTC
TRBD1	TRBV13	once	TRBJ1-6	CASSPGQGYNSPLHF	TGTGCCAGCAGCCCGGGACAGGGATATAATTCACCCCTCCACTTT
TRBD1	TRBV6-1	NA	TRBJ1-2	CASRTTRGQGYGYTF	TGTGCCAGCAGGACGACCAGGGGGCAAGGCTATGGCTACACCTTC
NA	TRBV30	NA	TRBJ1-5	CAWSGAGNQPQHF	TGTGCCTGGAGTGGGGCGGGCAATCAGCCCCAGCATTTT
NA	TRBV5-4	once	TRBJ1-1	CASSLFGITMGAFF	TGTGCCAGCAGCTTGTTTGGGATAACTATGGGAGCTTTCTTT
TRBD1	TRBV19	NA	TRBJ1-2	CASSQQGNYGYTF	TGTGCCAGTAGTCAACAGGGGAACTATGGCTACACCTTC